The clone carrying this T cell receptor beta chain was detected ten times or more. The target antigen is unknown. This entry belongs to a study of blood T cells in healthy people across ages. Overall study: Capturing about one barcoded beta molecule per two T cells was achieved by template switching.

Study results and caveats: Both naive CD4+ cell counts and diversity were greater in long-lived donors than in aged donors.

V lost 4 bases to trimming and J lost 9 bases, with 13 bases between them. CDR3 length: 13 amino acids. The authors ran a second PCR of roughly 6 to 12 cycles using a sample-barcoded 5' primer and a J-beta primer mix. TCRdb used MiXCR to reprocess the 5' RACE reads, holding one entry per CDR3 protein. Of under 1,000,000 distinct CDR3 sequences listed, under 40% are singletons. Drawn from each donor were about 9 milliliters of peripheral blood. Per sample, at least 6 micrograms of total RNA were extracted. The sequence was obtained from a man aged 18 to 30 in good health. This chain joins TRBV12-3 or TRBV12-4 and TRBJ2-1, with D unresolved. The sequenced sample was blood. This chain's CDR3 is CASSSGSTGEQFF. DNA for the CDR3: TGTGCCAGCAGTTCCGGGTCAACGGGTGAGCAGTTCTTC.